This T cell receptor (beta chain) was retrieved from a study of blood T cell repertoires in COVID-19. Study overall: Acute and convalescent COVID-19 specimens originated in the United States, Italy and Spain. T cells, B-cell-depleted T cells, or PBMCs provided the cDNA or gDNA that served as material.

The CDR3 extends over 15 amino acids. Germline values: CDR1 MGHRA, CDR2 YSYEKL. The V gene end was trimmed by 1 base and the J gene end by 10 bases; junction bases not matched to a gene: 5. In the authors' methods: Researchers report that nucleated cell counts were estimated from reference gene primer amplification. Repertoires were generated with immunoSEQ multiplex PCR, while TCRdb's copy carries only in-frame clones and drops some. Clone size and V and J calls were adopted from that table, with D and trimming inferred from the DNA. Seen here are under 40,000 clones, about 80% observed once, and the top ten hold about an eighth.

The sequenced sample consisted of peripheral blood. The genes are TRBV4-1 and TRBJ2-1, with TRBD2 matching 12 bases. The TCR originated in a woman in her 70s with acute or convalescent COVID-19. CDR3 loop: CASSQGLAGVGEQFF. The CDR3, as DNA: TGCGCCAGCAGCCAAGGACTAGCGGGAGTAGGGGAGCAGTTCTTC.